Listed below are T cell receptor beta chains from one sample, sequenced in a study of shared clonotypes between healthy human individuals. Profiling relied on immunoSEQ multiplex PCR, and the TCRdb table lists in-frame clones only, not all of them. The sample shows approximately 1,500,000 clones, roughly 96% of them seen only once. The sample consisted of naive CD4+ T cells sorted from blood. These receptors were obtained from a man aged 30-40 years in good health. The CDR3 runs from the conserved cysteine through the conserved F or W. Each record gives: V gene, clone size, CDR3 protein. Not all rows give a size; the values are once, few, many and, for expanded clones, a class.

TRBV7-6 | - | CASSRGREAGELFF
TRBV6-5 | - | CASRKVQGPGELFF
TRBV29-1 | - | CSVRKPAGARRDTEAFF
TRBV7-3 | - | CASSLRPDRVYEQFF
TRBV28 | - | CASSPLGTEQDYYGYTF
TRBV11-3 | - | CASSLGTGPDTQYF
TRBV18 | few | CASSPHEGPVGYTF
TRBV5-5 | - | CASSSGGQETQYF
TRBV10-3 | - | CAIREGEKLFF
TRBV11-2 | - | CASSSAGTSGQETQYF
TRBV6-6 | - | CASSPSGAGPTGELFF
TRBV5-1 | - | CASSSWGGSLKGGTDTQYF
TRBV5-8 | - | CASRGRSRAYEQYF
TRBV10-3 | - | CAISEGRVDQPQHF
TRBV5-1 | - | CASKSRENTGELFF
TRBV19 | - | CASSTKTGMGDIGEQYF
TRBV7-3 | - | CASSLIGLAGVSTGELFF
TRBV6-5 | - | CASSYYSGDGYEQYF
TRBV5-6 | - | CASSLASRTGTNTEAFF
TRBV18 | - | CASSRDRNSNQPQHF
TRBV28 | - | CASGTGWNGELFF
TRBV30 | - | CAWSLGLAGGYNEQFF
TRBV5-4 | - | CASSSRPGQGVMNTEAFF
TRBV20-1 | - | CSARDRASLFF
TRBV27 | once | CASRRQGRSSYEQYF
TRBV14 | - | CASSLGLAIYNEQFF
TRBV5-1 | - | CASAQSGSLVF
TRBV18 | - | CASSHSSGTAYQETQYF
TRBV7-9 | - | CASSQAGEGANVLTF
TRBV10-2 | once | CASRGFTGGANVLTF
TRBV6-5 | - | CASKGRQGLSYGYTF
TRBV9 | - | CASSVEGGWGIAYNEQFF
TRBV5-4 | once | CASSSLGETQYF
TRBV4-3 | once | CASSHIQGETQYF
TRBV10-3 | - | CAISSSGRSYEQYF
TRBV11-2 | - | CASSAQGPPQDTQYF
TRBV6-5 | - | CASRESTDTQYF
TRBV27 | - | CASSLSPRGDTEAFF
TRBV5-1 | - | CASSPGQGGTVRF
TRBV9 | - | CASSVVSSGSRHEQFF
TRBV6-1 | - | CASSRSATSGNTIYF
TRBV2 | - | CASRYTSSGQYF
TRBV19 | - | CASSSPSNNYGYTF
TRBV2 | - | CASKSTPEAEAFF
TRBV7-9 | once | CASSLYGREAPYNEQFF
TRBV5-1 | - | CASSLEGGLRETQYF
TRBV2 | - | CASRRTGGIGTEAFF
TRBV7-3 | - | CASSPAYSSPAFF